The TCR beta chain under discussion was sequenced for a study of control samples from healthy donors and cancer patients. This clone was observed a handful of times. Assay: immunoSEQ multiplex PCR; the TCRdb copy retains only in-frame clones and omits some. The sample lists more than 95,000 clones, about 88% occurring once. The CDR3 is 16 amino acids. CDR1 is SGHRS and CDR2 is YFSETQ in the germline V gene. Trimming shortened V by 4 bases and J by 0 bases, and 16 bases separated the two germline ends. The TCR originated in a young man in good health. J is TRBJ1-2 and V is TRBV5-1; D uncertain. Specimen: blood. The CDR3 region is CASSLRPETTNYGYTF. In DNA form, the CDR3 reads TGCGCCAGCAGCCTTCGACCCGAAACGACTAACTATGGCTACACCTTC.